This entry features one T cell receptor beta chain sequence. Its specificity is not known. This record comes from a study of beta chain features in type 1 diabetes. The CDR3 spans 15 residues. Trimming took 6 bases from V and 3 from J; bases not matched to a gene: 9. From germline, CDR1 is MDHEN and CDR2 SYDVKM. Investigators reverse transcribed all isolated RNA, so they sequenced expressed TCRB transcripts. An average approximately 3.7 million reads came from naive, central memory and regulatory T cell samples. The protocol was immunoSEQ multiplex PCR, while the TCRdb copy is restricted to in-frame clones and leaves out a portion. This sample carries about 160,000 clones, 10% of them seen once, and the ten largest clones take more than 0.45%. Overall study findings and caveats: Type 1 diabetes patients had moderately but significantly shorter TCRB CDR3s in all four CD4+ subsets. In these data, an HLA type influence on TCRB rearrangement remained unresolved.

The specimen was central memory CD4+ T cells from blood. The clonotype originates from a young man with type 1 diabetes. V gene TRBV28 combines with J gene TRBJ2-7, with 9 bases lining up with TRBD1. CDR3: CASSLGTGHFYEQYF. In DNA, the CDR3 is TGTGCCAGCAGCCTAGGGACAGGGCACTTCTACGAGCAGTACTTC.